The rows below give T cell receptor beta chains drawn from one sample of a study of OX40 agonist ivuxolimab in advanced cancers. Sequencing was performed with immunoSEQ multiplex PCR; in TCRdb, only in-frame clones are kept and a portion is missing. The profile shows approximately 90,000 clones, roughly 88% of them singletons. Specimen: CD4+ or CD8+ T cells sorted from blood, collected in a trial of the OX40 agonist ivuxolimab. The receptors stem from an adult with an advanced solid tumor such as melanoma, head and neck, liver or kidney cancer. CDR3s include the opening cysteine and the closing phenylalanine or tryptophan. D genes are given only for firm matches. Only part of the rows carry a size: once, few, many, or a class if the clone is expanded.

TRBJ2-3 NA TRBD2 TRBV10-3 TGTGCCATCAGCGGGGGCAGCGGGGGAAGCACAGATACGCAGTATTTT CAISGGSGGSTDTQYF
TRBJ2-7 NA TRBD1 TRBV6-5 TGTGCCAGCAGTCGGGACAGGGACTACGAGCAGTACTTC CASSRDRDYEQYF
TRBJ1-2 NA TRBD1 TRBV27 TGTGCCAGCAGTCGAGAGGACAGGGCCTATGGCTACACCTTC CASSREDRAYGYTF
TRBJ2-1 NA NA TRBV10-2 TGCGCCAGCCGCGAAGCGCTAGCGACCTCCTACAATGAGCAGTTCTTC CASREALATSYNEQFF
TRBJ2-1 NA TRBD2 TRBV5-1 TGCGCCAGCAGCTTGCTTGGGCTAGCGGTCAACAATGAGCAGTTCTTC CASSLLGLAVNNEQFF
TRBJ1-4 NA NA TRBV6-6 TGTGCCAGCAGTTACTCGAACCCGCCCCTCGTCGAAAAACTGTTTTTT CASSYSNPPLVEKLFF
TRBJ1-5 NA NA TRBV12-2 TGTGCAAGTCGTGAGGGGGGGGTCCTCAGCGTGCCCCAGCATTTT CASREGGVLSVPQHF
TRBJ2-3 NA TRBD2 TRBV6-1 TGTGCCAGCAGTGAATTGACTAGCGGGGGGTGGTGGGTCCCAGATACGCAGTATTTT CASSELTSGGWWVPDTQYF
TRBJ1-1 NA TRBD1 TRBV7-9 TGTGCCAGCAGCTTAGCGACAGGGACAAGGGCTGAAGCTTTCTTT CASSLATGTRAEAFF
TRBJ1-4 NA NA TRBV6-4 TGTGCCAGCTCGGCGGGGGGGGCTGGAGAAAAACTGTTTTTT CASSAGGAGEKLFF
TRBJ1-1 NA NA TRBV6-5 TGTGCCAGCAGTGACTGGACCTATCTTGAAGCTTTCTTT CASSDWTYLEAFF
TRBJ2-1 NA NA TRBV7-9 TGTGCCAGCAGCTTAGCGTCCTGGGCCCGGCTCAATGAGCAGTTCTTC CASSLASWARLNEQFF
TRBJ2-7 NA TRBD2 TRBV2 TGTGCCAGCAGTGTCGGGAGGAGCTCCTACGAGCAGTACTTC CASSVGRSSYEQYF
TRBJ2-6 once NA TRBV6-1 TGTGCCAGCCAGGGGGCCAACGTCCTGACTTTC CASQGANVLTF
TRBJ2-3 NA TRBD1 TRBV7-3 TGTGCCAGCAGCTTAGGTGGGACAGGGCTGGCTACGCAGTATTTT CASSLGGTGLATQYF
TRBJ2-2 NA NA TRBV9 TGTGCCAGCAGCGTAGATCCAGCAGCGGGCGGGGAGCTGTTTTTT CASSVDPAAGGELFF
TRBJ1-5 NA NA TRBV29-1 TGCAGCGTTGGTCGGGACAAGAATCAGCCCCAGCATTTT CSVGRDKNQPQHF
TRBJ1-4 NA NA TRBV7-2 TGTGCCAGCAGCCCGGGGGGGTCTAATGAAAAACTGTTTTTT CASSPGGSNEKLFF
TRBJ2-5 NA NA TRBV5-1 TGCGCCAGCAGCGTGGGACAAAGCCAAGAGACCCAGTACTTC CASSVGQSQETQYF
TRBJ2-2 once TRBD1 TRBV7-9 TGTGCCAGCAGCTGGGGACAGGGGGCCGGGGAGCTGTTTTTT CASSWGQGAGELFF
TRBJ1-4 NA TRBD1 TRBV30 TGTGCCTGGGCTGCCCCGGGACAGAAGAATGAAAAACTGTTTTTT CAWAAPGQKNEKLFF
TRBJ1-1 NA TRBD1 TRBV19 TGTGCCAGTAGTAAGCGGGGACAGGGAAACACTGAAGCTTTCTTT CASSKRGQGNTEAFF
TRBJ2-3 NA NA TRBV7-6 TGTGCCAGCAGCTTAGAGGGGGGAGGACAGGTAGTAGATACGCAGTATTTT CASSLEGGGQVVDTQYF
TRBJ2-7 NA TRBD1 TRBV7-8 TGTGCCAGCAGCCAAGGGACAGGGGGAGGTTACGAGCAGTACTTC CASSQGTGGGYEQYF
TRBJ2-5 once TRBD2 TRBV6-5 TGTGCCAGCAGTTACTCAGCTAGCGGATCCGAGACCCAGTACTTC CASSYSASGSETQYF
TRBJ2-1 few TRBD2 TRBV7-2 TGTGCCAGCAGCTTGGTAGCGGGGGGCGTGGGGACTGAGCAGTTCTTC CASSLVAGGVGTEQFF
TRBJ1-1 NA NA TRBV10-3 TGTGCCATCAGGAGGGGGACTGAAGCTTTCTTT CAIRRGTEAFF
TRBJ1-5 NA NA TRBV7-8 TGTGCCAGCAGCTTGGCCCGGGACTTTCGCAATCAGCCCCAGCATTTT CASSLARDFRNQPQHF
TRBJ2-5 once NA TRBV2 TGTGCCAGCAGCTGGGGGGCGCTAGGGGAGACCCAGTACTTC CASSWGALGETQYF
TRBJ2-7 NA NA TRBV7-8 TGTGCCAGCAGCTTAGAAGGCACCATATTCTACGAGCAGTACTTC CASSLEGTIFYEQYF
TRBJ2-5 NA TRBD2 TRBV5-1 TGCGCCAGCAGCTTAAGCGGGGAAGAGACCCAGTACTTC CASSLSGEETQYF
TRBJ1-2 NA TRBD1 TRBV5-6 TGTGCCAGCTTTGCTATCGACAGGGAGGATGGCTACACCTTC CASFAIDREDGYTF